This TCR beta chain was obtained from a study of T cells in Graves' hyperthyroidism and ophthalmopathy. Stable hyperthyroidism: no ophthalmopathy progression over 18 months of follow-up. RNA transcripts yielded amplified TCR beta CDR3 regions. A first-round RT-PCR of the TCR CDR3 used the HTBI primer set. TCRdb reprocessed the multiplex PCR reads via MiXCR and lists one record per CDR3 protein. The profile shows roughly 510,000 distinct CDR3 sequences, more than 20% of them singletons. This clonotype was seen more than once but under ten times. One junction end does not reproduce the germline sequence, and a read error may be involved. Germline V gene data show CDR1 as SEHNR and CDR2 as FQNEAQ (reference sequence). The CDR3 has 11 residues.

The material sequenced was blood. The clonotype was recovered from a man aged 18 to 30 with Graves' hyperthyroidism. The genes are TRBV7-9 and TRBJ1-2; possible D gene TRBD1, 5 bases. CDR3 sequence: CASSSGTSRAF. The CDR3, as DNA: TGTGCCAGCAGCTCTGGGACCTCCAGGGCCTTC.